This TCR beta chain was recorded in a study of blood T cell repertoires in COVID-19. Whole-study context: The study drew acute and convalescent COVID-19 samples from the United States, Italy and Spain. Sources were T cells, B-cell-depleted T cells, or PBMCs; the material itself was cDNA or gDNA.

Under the authors' procedure: Amplifying reference gene primers gave estimates of nucleated cell counts. The method was immunoSEQ multiplex PCR; TCRdb's version includes in-frame clones alone and lacks a portion of them. The V and J calls and clone size come from that table; D and trimming were worked out from the DNA. The table includes a few hundred thousand clones, 83% detected once. Trimming at V came to 4 bases and at J to 5 bases, leaving 1 base not matched to a gene. The CDR3 runs to 14 residues. Germline lookup yields CDR1 KGHDR and CDR2 SFDVKD. The sequenced material came from peripheral blood. The V call is TRBV24-1, the J call TRBJ2-1, with 10 nucleotides matching TRBD2. The sequence was collected from a man in his 60s who had recovered from COVID-19. CDR3 loop: CATSDSGRDNEQFF. In nucleotides, the CDR3 is TGTGCCACCAGTGACAGCGGGAGGGACAATGAGCAGTTCTTC.